The T cell receptor beta chain described here comes from a study of blood T cell repertoires in COVID-19. About the research overall: The origin of the acute and convalescent COVID-19 samples was the United States, Italy and Spain. The cDNA or gDNA used as material had been derived from T cells, B-cell-depleted T cells, or PBMCs.

As handled by the study authors: Nucleated cell number was recorded as an estimate derived from reference gene primer amplification. Method: immunoSEQ multiplex PCR; TCRdb's copy keeps in-frame clones and lacks some. The V and J calls and the clone size are those of that table, but D and trimming were determined from the DNA. This sample has just under 65,000 clones; over 65% occur once, and the top ten carry 14%. Enrolled during active infection, Seattle patients were then followed longitudinally. The V end lost 3 bases, the J end lost 8 bases, and 19 bases lay between the germline ends. The CDR3 runs 16 residues.

Input material: peripheral blood. The clonotype originates from a man aged 60 to 69 with COVID-19, enrolled during active disease. The rearrangement joins TRBV23-1 to TRBJ1-4; D is undetermined. TRBV23-1 is labeled an ORF, and its function is uncertain. The CDR3 bases are TGCGCCAGCAGTCACCGCCCCCGACGAGACTTGGAAAAACTGTTTTTT. Translation gives CASSHRPRRDLEKLFF.